This T cell receptor beta chain derives from a study of T cells after yellow fever vaccination. Study-level points and caveats: Researchers noted that a small share of clonotypes showed up in both CD4 and CD8 compartments.

J was trimmed by 5 bases and V by 2 bases; bases with no gene match: 6. The CDR3 contains 15 residues. Germline V gene data show CDR1 as LGHNA and CDR2 as YSLEER. One entry per CDR3 protein, called by TCRdb with MiXCR from the 5' RACE reads. Here the sample spans about 400,000 distinct CDR3 sequences, roughly 6.2% being singletons. Concerning this clonotype: The target antigen is unknown.

This clonotype was obtained from a man aged 30-40 years who received the YFV17D yellow fever vaccine. This material consisted of PBMCs, taken 5 days after the yellow fever booster vaccination. The J gene is TRBJ2-3, the V gene TRBV4-3, with TRBD2 identical over 8 bases. The CDR3 nucleotides read TGCGCCAGCAGCCAAATGACTAGCGTGCGAGATACGCAGTATTTT. Protein: CASSQMTSVRDTQYF.